This TCR beta chain appears in the sequencing data of a study of blood T cell repertoires in COVID-19 (dated by TCRdb to about 2020). For the study in its entirety: The collaborator samples originated in the United States, Italy and Spain and spanned the acute and convalescent phases of COVID-19. The material from the prospective study consisted of cDNA or gDNA derived from T cells, B-cell-depleted T cells, or PBMCs. Subjects who had been exposed to COVID-19, were actively infected with it, or had recovered from it provided the deeply sampled blood TCRbeta repertoires that made up the dataset. The repertoires were released in a freely available public database meant as a resource for research on the immune response to SARS-CoV-2. Samples were obtained from the ongoing ImmuneRACE study (first 160 participants) and from about 1,300 subjects provided by 6 global collaborators. The sample metadata nearly always contained a de-identified subject ID, COVID-19 status, age in years and sex. Where available, HLA class I and class II types were taken from metadata supplied by the sample provider and were not determined by assay-based typing.

The collaborating institutions used their own protocols to collect whole blood in K2EDTA tubes. For TCRbeta analysis, collaborator samples were shipped as frozen whole blood, as isolated PBMCs, or as DNA extracted from either sample type. Remarks on this clone: Its cognate antigen has yet to be identified. No per-base quality is available; no much larger clone lies one base away.

On the study overall, not on this receptor specifically: Clinical and demographic metadata were provided uncurated, with the amount varying by source and participant.

TCRbeta CDR3 regions were amplified from genomic DNA using the immunoSEQ Assay, a bias-controlled multiplex PCR. On the authors' methods: Nucleated cell counts per sample were estimated from amplification of reference gene primers within the assay. To quantify the absolute abundance of each unique TCRbeta CDR3 rearrangement, sequence reads were collapsed and filtered. For each sample, productive Simpson clonality was calculated by taking the square root of Simpson's diversity index across productive rearrangements. TCRdb mirrors the immuneACCESS table, restricted to in-frame sequences. Some clones are absent from its copies; in checked studies, under half trace to an unresolved V gene, and the reason for the others is unknown. The V and J calls and clone size are taken from that table; D and trimming were inferred from the DNA. This sample holds roughly 140,000 clones; just under 80% were observed only once. About 1.8% of the sample is held by the ten biggest clonotypes.

This clonotype was obtained from a woman aged 60-75 years with acute or convalescent COVID-19. Sequenced input: peripheral blood.

Read as DNA, the sequence is TGTGCCAGCAGTTTATCCGCGTACCCCCAGCATTTT. Its product reads: CASSLSAYPQHF. This sequence uses TRBV6-1 and TRBJ1-5, with the D gene too uncertain to name. V drops 5 bases and J drops 10 bases, leaving 12 bases in between. Via the germline V gene, CDR1 is MNHNS and CDR2 SASEGT. There are 12 amino acids in the CDR3, from cysteine to phenylalanine inclusive. Only the CDR3 DNA is retained, 36 bases long and in frame from the first base.